This T cell receptor beta chain was captured in a study of cytomegalovirus exposure and HLA in healthy donors (TCRdb year 2017). Describing the broader study: According to an earlier analysis of several hundred of the donors, about 179 million T cells yielded some 120 million unique TCR beta sequences and less than 300 Gb of sequence data. HLA typing included class I and class II loci at four-digit resolution. Typing coverage varied by locus: roughly 620-640 donors for A, B, C, DRB1 and DQB1; 522 for DQA1; about 590 for DPA1; roughly 450 for DPB1. The study was designed to test whether signatures of past pathogen exposure could be identified by cataloging public T cell receptors. An early release that covered fewer than 750 HLA-typed donors contained around 330 gigabases of sequencing data and about 93 million unique TCR sequences. Alongside the repertoire data, information on donor age, sex, ethnicity and CMV serostatus was compiled. A later analysis re-analyzed previously published TCR beta repertoires from about 730 donors and added high-resolution HLA genotyping to study TCR occurrence patterns. Genome-wide SNP genotypes for about three fifths of the roughly 670 donors were used in a later genetic analysis, which treated that subset as a discovery cohort. Besides the first cohort of roughly 700 subjects, a separate validation cohort made up of 120 different subjects was used. High-throughput TCR immunosequencing, statistical association of individual TCRs with disease status, and machine learning were combined to predict cytomegalovirus infection status. Every discovery cohort repertoire had been produced on one sequencing platform. To decide whether each TCR beta V gene segment behaved as functional or pseudogenic, an earlier analysis of 587 of the donors relied on high-throughput TCR beta sequencing. Among about 400 genotyped donors of the cohort, an average of approximately 200,000 unique TCR beta nucleotide sequences was sequenced per donor, of which 15% to 20% were non-productive. In the later analysis, no new phenotypic data were used to find candidate immune exposures; instead, reliance was placed on TCR beta sequences and their occurrence across donors. Using immunosequencing, the study profiled T cell repertoires from fewer than 700 subjects and related those repertoires to cytomegalovirus serostatus. Of the roughly 400 genotyped donors, about 80% fell in the genetic ancestry cluster associated with self-reported Caucasian donors. A handful of DR-DQ haplotypes were handled as single units for association and clustering because linkage in the cohort was strong.

Spanning cysteine to phenylalanine, the CDR3 consists of 15 amino acids. Only the CDR3 DNA stays, 45 bases, in frame from base 1. V drops 6 bases and J drops 4 bases, leaving 16 bases in between. CDR1 and CDR2 are read off the germline V gene (reference sequence) as MNHNY and SVGAGI. The cohort was made up of approximately 670 healthy bone marrow donors. Cohort members were all nominally healthy when sampled, although unrecorded immune exposures were likely present. The donor was CMV seropositive and was included in the group of some 290 seropositive cohort members. Each donor provided a peripheral blood sample, and peripheral blood mononuclear cells were used for TCR beta sequencing. Genomic DNA extraction from the blood cell samples was performed with the Qiagen DNeasy Blood Extraction Kit. Results the study describes overall, beyond this receptor: Some IMGT-functional V segments, including TRBV6-2 and TRBV6-3, could not be told apart with the 87-base-pair reads, so those segments were excluded. A further reported finding was that TCR beta sequences accurately predicted the HLA-A and HLA-B alleles for most subjects in the first cohort. A group of highly shared sequence variants was considered likely to be a technical artifact of the sequencing pipeline. A later analysis found that TCR association rates varied across HLA loci, with DRB1 alleles showing the most associated TCRs and HLA-C alleles the fewest. Because counts were too low, under 20 rarely observed V segments, including chromosome 9 orphons, were left out of the earlier analysis of 587 of the donors. A later analysis associated around 16,000 TCR beta sequences with specific HLA alleles at a false discovery rate of 0.05. Sequencing depth was assumed to be roughly uniform across donors in the presence/absence analyses, though that assumption may not hold. Correlated functional status among segregating V segments might be attributable to linkage disequilibrium, but an unknown experimental factor could not be ruled out. An association between a missense DCLRE1C variant and V-gene and J-gene trimming of TCR beta chains was found in a later genetic analysis and replicated in an independent cohort. The classifier was reported to diagnose cytomegalovirus status with high specificity and sensitivity in both the original and validation cohorts. A total of roughly 160 TCR beta chains were listed by the study as associated with cytomegalovirus. While some public TCRs were present in many individuals, most TCR sequences turned up only very rarely across donors. In this cohort, only TCR beta chains were sequenced, and detectable features were limited by the absence of alpha or paired-chain data. Broadly in line with IMGT annotations, most TCR beta V segments showed up in productive rearrangements about 87% or about 30% of the time in an earlier analysis of 450 to 600 of the donors. When HLA alleles, especially DR and DQ, strongly co-occurred, attributing TCR associations to individual alleles was difficult. Several of the top co-occurrence clusters appeared to be linked to parvovirus B19, influenza, CMV and Epstein-Barr virus, according to a later analysis. According to a later analysis, most CMV-associated TCR beta chains appeared to be HLA-restricted, and the HLA associations seemed to be driven largely by CMV exposure. For the cohort, immune exposure information was limited to CMV serostatus. Because HLA typing was unavailable for some donors at each locus, only the typed subset was used in association tests. Compared with equally common non-associated chains, HLA-associated TCR beta chains in a later analysis were more clonally expanded and had lower generation probabilities. Three of the identified cytomegalovirus-associated TCR beta chains were confirmed in vitro to be specific for cytomegalovirus antigens. According to a later genetic analysis, donors in an Asian-associated ancestry cluster had fewer N-insertions in productive TCRs than the approximately 650-donor mean. According to the authors, the approach could potentially be generalized to other disease states and immunological phenotypes.

Library prep was done by the immunoSEQ multiplex PCR assay. The multiplex PCR relied on a mix of 60 forward primers for TCR Vbeta segments and 13 reverse primers for TCR Jbeta segments. The CDR3 region of rearranged TCR beta genes was amplified from genomic DNA with a multiplex PCR assay. Amplified TCR beta libraries were sequenced as 87-base-pair reads on the Illumina HiSeq System. The original pipeline was this. A later analysis tallied tens of millions of unique TCR beta chains across the 700 or so repertoires, and about 10 million of those chains were shared by two or more donors. Raw reads were error-corrected and collapsed into unique sequences by a nearest-neighbor algorithm in which closely related sequences were merged to remove PCR and sequencing errors. V, D and J gene segments were assigned by aligning CDR3 sequences to IMGT reference sequences. For a sequence to be retained, a match of at least six nucleotides to both a V gene segment and a J gene segment was required. Rearrangements were classified as productive when the CDR3 lacked stop codons and remained in frame with V and J, and all other rearrangements were classified as non-productive. Following IMGT convention, CDR3 was defined as the stretch from the second conserved V-encoded cysteine up to the conserved J-encoded phenylalanine. In an earlier analysis of more than 550 of the donors, sequences lacking an unambiguous match to a single V gene segment were excluded. In an earlier analysis of some 590 of the donors, a V segment was called functional when productive rearrangements were above 56.7%, and segregating when the standard deviation between donors exceeded 5%. A statistical classification framework was built for diagnosing cytomegalovirus status from the catalog of TCR beta chain sequences. In a later analysis, V and J genes were assigned by comparing TCR nucleotide sequences against IMGT/GENE-DB human TR gene sequences. The TCRdist pipeline was used in a later analysis to assign CDR3 sequences and most-parsimonious VDJ recombination scenarios. In a later analysis, every TCR beta chain was defined by the combination of its CDR3 amino acid sequence and its V-gene family, and reads without a unique V-gene family were dropped. To address suspected cross-contamination and a sequencing artifact, a later analysis removed around 600 highly shared, low-generation-probability nucleotide sequences. For each public chain, a later analysis derived a clonal expansion index from normalized ranks of inferred template counts within each repertoire. In a later analysis, generation probabilities were computed using a VDJ recombination model fitted to out-of-frame rearrangements, and the results were checked against IGoR. In a later analysis, TCR-TCR, TCR-HLA and TCR-CMV co-occurrence was scored with hypergeometric tests, and a repertoire-size bias correction was applied to TCR pairs. False discovery rates were estimated in a later analysis by permuting HLA or CMV assignments 20 times. A later analysis grouped co-occurring TCRs with DBSCAN, adding TCRdist sequence similarity when clustering within HLA-allele-positive subsets. Repertoires with fewer than 30,000 or more than 120,000 public chains, plus five repertoires with anomalous nucleotide sharing, were excluded from co-occurrence clustering. In TCRdb, the immuneACCESS table is reduced to in-frame sequences with V and J assigned. These tables do not hold every clone; where another copy was compared, an unresolved V gene accounts for under half, and the others remain unexplained. V and J calls and clone size are given by that table; D and trimming were obtained from the DNA. The sample table shows about 92,000 clones, and 55% to 75% are seen once. The top ten hold about a sixth of the sample.

Note on this clone: Its antigen has not been determined. Per-nucleotide qualities are absent, and no much larger clonotype sits a single base away.

Specimen: PBMCs. The source of this sequence is a young woman in good health and CMV-seropositive. Recombination linked TRBV6-6 to TRBJ2-1; matching of 6 bases hints at TRBD1 as the D gene. The sequenced DNA is TGTGCCAGCAGCCTAAAGGGGGAAAGATACAATGAGCAGTTCTTC. It translates to CASSLKGERYNEQFF.